Presented here are 11 T cell receptor beta chains from one specimen sequenced in a study of blood T cell repertoires in COVID-19. Only in-frame clones appear in the TCRdb table, and some are missing; sequencing was by immunoSEQ multiplex PCR. Among some 150,000 clones listed, roughly four fifths were seen once. Material for sequencing was peripheral blood. The receptors originated from an elderly woman with acute or convalescent COVID-19.

V and J are TRBV3-1 (or the pseudogene TRBV3-2) and TRBJ2-1; tentative D call: TRBD2 (5 bases). V lost 4 bases to trimming and J lost 9 bases, with 22 bases between them. Germline lookup yields CDR1 LGHDT and CDR2 YNNKEL (reference sequence). CDR3 length: 16 amino acids. CDR3 residues: CASSRLVVPRSGEQFF. The DNA for the CDR3 is TGTGCCAGCAGCCGCTTGGTGGTCCCCCGGAGCGGTGAGCAGTTCTTC.

V usage is TRBV27 and J usage is TRBJ1-1, with TRBD1 matching over 7 bases. CDR1 MNHEY and CDR2 SMNVEV come from the germline V gene (reference sequence). The CDR3 has 16 residues. The junction had 14 bases not matched to a gene; V was cut back by 6 bases and J by 4 bases. CDR3 protein: CASRSAQDRWVTEAFF. The CDR3 DNA reads as TGTGCCAGCAGAAGCGCTCAGGACAGGTGGGTCACTGAAGCTTTCTTT.

The chain employs TRBV5-6 and TRBJ2-2, with a weak D call TRBD2 (5 bases). The CDR3 contains 16 residues. V dropped 2 bases and J dropped 4 bases, with 15 bases sitting between them. The germline gives CDR1 SGHDT, CDR2 YYEEEE. This CDR3 is CASSLIGEGITGELFF. CDR3 DNA sequence: TGTGCCAGCAGCTTAATCGGGGAAGGGATCACCGGGGAGCTGTTTTTT.

The chain has TRBV30 and TRBJ1-4; 8 bases are shared with TRBD1. V shed 3 bases, J shed 6 bases, and the junction held 9 bases outside the gene matches. Germline V gene sequence: CDR1 GTSNPN, CDR2 SVGIG (reference sequence). The CDR3 extends over 15 amino acids. This CDR3 is CAWRGIQGVDEKLFF. The CDR3 bases are TGTGCCTGGAGGGGAATACAGGGGGTCGATGAAAAACTGTTTTTT.

V usage is TRBV5-1 and J usage is TRBJ2-2; a possible D gene is TRBD1 (6 bases). V lost 0 bases, J lost 4 bases, and 10 bases lay in between. The CDR3 spans 15 residues. CDR1 and CDR2 (germline): SGHRS, YFSETQ. The CDR3 reads CASSLVWGRTGELFF. CDR3 DNA sequence: TGCGCCAGCAGCTTGGTGTGGGGGCGCACCGGGGAGCTGTTTTTT.

This sequence joins TRBV5-5 and TRBJ1-2; the D gene is possibly TRBD1 (6 bases). CDR1 is SGHKS, CDR2 YYEKEE, per germline (reference sequence). The CDR3 has 14 amino acids. V lost 4 bases, J lost 3 bases, and 13 bases lay in between. The CDR3 nucleotides are TGTGCCAGCAGCCCGCTCGGGGGGCACTATGGCTACACCTTC. This sequence encodes CASSPLGGHYGYTF. The whole variable domain, filled in from reference TRBV5-5 and TRBJ1-2, reads DAGVTQSPTHLIKTRGQQVTLRCSPISGHKSVSWYQQVLGQGPQFIFQYYEKEERGRGNFPDRFSARQFPNYSSELNVNALLLGDSALYLCASSPLGGHYGYTFGSGTRLTVV.

The rearrangement joins TRBV19 to TRBJ2-5, with D perhaps matching TRBD1 (6 bases). Per germline, CDR1 LNHDA and CDR2 SQIVND (reference sequence). Trimming stripped 8 bases from V and 5 bases from J, with 24 bases between. The CDR3 spans 16 residues. The CDR3 DNA is TGTGCCAGTTCAGAAGGGGCAGGGGATTTTGGGGAGACCCAGTACTTC. Translating gives CASSEGAGDFGETQYF.

The chain recombines TRBV5-4 with TRBJ1-2; D remains unclear. In germline, CDR1 is SGHNT, CDR2 YYREEE (reference sequence). The CDR3 consists of 14 residues. Trimming took 4 bases from V and 3 from J, leaving 13 bases between them. The CDR3 sequence is CASSHPRGYYGYTF. Here the CDR3 DNA reads TGTGCCAGCAGCCACCCACGGGGATACTATGGCTACACCTTC.

The rearrangement joins TRBV4-1 to TRBJ1-3, with 7 bases lining up with TRBD1. J lost 7 bases, V lost 0 bases, and 6 bases had no gene match. Germline V CDR1 and CDR2: MGHRA, YSYEKL. CDR3 length equals 15 residues. For the CDR3, the DNA is TGCGCCAGCAGCCAAGACAGGGGGATATGGAACACCATATATTTT. This translates into CASSQDRGIWNTIYF.

This clone was found once. This rearrangement joins TRBV5-1 to TRBJ2-1; 8 bases agree with TRBD1. The V and J ends lost 1 base and 3 bases, in that order; junction bases with no gene match: 3. Germline values: CDR1 SGHRS, CDR2 YFSETQ. The CDR3 has 15 residues. CDR3 sequence reads: CASSLQGADYNEQFF. CDR3 sequence (DNA): TGCGCCAGCAGCTTGCAGGGGGCAGACTACAATGAGCAGTTCTTC.

The CDR3 DNA reads as TGTGCCAGCACCCCACCTACCTGGGACAGGCAACCCGGTTCCACAGATACGCAGTATTTT. Its protein is CASTPPTWDRQPGSTDTQYF. The chain links TRBV27 to TRBJ2-3; 8 bases match TRBD1. The trim removed 7 bases at V and 2 bases at J, leaving 23 bases unmatched. CDR3 size: 20 residues. Germline CDR1 and CDR2: MNHEY and SMNVEV (reference sequence).